The 21 T cell receptor beta chains below come from one sample, sequenced in a study of PD-1 blockade in classical Hodgkin lymphoma. Every single patient, without exception, relapsed after autologous stem cell transplantation, and brentuximab vedotin exposure varied. Sequencing was performed with immunoSEQ multiplex PCR; in TCRdb, only in-frame clones are kept and a portion is missing. This table has about 34,000 clones, 76% appearing once. Here the sequenced sample was peripheral blood mononuclear cells (PBMCs), taken before the second cycle of nivolumab. The receptors were sampled from a human donor with classical Hodgkin lymphoma.

The chain employs TRBV19 and TRBJ2-7, with D perhaps TRBD1 or TRBD2 (6 bases each). V gave up 5 bases and J gave up 3 bases, with 11 bases separating them. From germline, CDR1 is LNHDA and CDR2 SQIVND (reference sequence). The CDR3 sequence is 13 residues long. The chain's CDR3 is CASSYKGGYEQYF. DNA of the CDR3: TGTGCCAGTAGTTATAAGGGGGGCTACGAGCAGTACTTC.

CDR3 nucleotide sequence: TGTGCCAGTAAACTGAACACCGGGGAGCTGTTTTTT. It encodes CASKLNTGELFF. The rearrangement joins TRBV19 to TRBJ2-2; D unclear. CDR1 is LNHDA, CDR2 SQIVND, per germline (reference sequence). The CDR3 is 12 amino acids. The V gene lost 7 bases and the J gene lost 1 base, with 4 bases spanning the gap.

This chain uses TRBV9 with TRBJ2-2; the D gene is possibly TRBD2 (5 bases). This CDR3 is 14 amino acids long. Looked up from germline, CDR1 is SGDLS and CDR2 is YYNGEE. V was cut by 4 bases and J by 2 bases, with 9 bases left in between. The CDR3 protein is CASSPRTNTGELFF. In DNA form, the CDR3 reads TGTGCCAGCAGCCCGCGGACTAACACCGGGGAGCTGTTTTTT.

The V and J genes are TRBV19 and TRBJ2-2; D may be TRBD2 (5 bases). The CDR3 is 20 amino acids. CDR1 and CDR2 (germline): LNHDA, SQIVND (reference sequence). Trimming pared 5 bases from V and 6 bases from J, leaving 31 bases between. The CDR3 region is CASSPQGWLSGVERPGELFF. The CDR3 nucleotides are TGTGCCAGTAGTCCCCAAGGCTGGTTAAGCGGAGTAGAACGCCCCGGGGAGCTGTTTTTT.

In its sample, this clone was seen a few times. CDR3 region: CASSLGQGDQPQHF. In nucleotides, the CDR3 is TGTGCCAGCAGCTTAGGACAGGGGGATCAGCCCCAGCATTTT. The chain links TRBV7-6 to TRBJ1-5; 9 nucleotides agree with TRBD1. Germline V gives CDR1 SGHVS, CDR2 FNYEAQ. V shed 1 base, J shed 5 bases, and the junction held 0 bases outside the gene matches. The CDR3 covers 14 residues.

The chain employs TRBV6-5 and TRBJ2-7; TRBD2 aligns across 14 bases. The CDR3 is 14 residues long. Germline CDR1 MNHEY, CDR2 SVGAGI. The V gene end was trimmed by 3 bases and the J gene end by 10 bases; junction bases not matched to a gene: 5. In DNA, the CDR3 is TGTGCCAGCAGTTATTCCGGGACTAGCGGGGGCCAGTACTTC. As protein: CASSYSGTSGGQYF.

The chain combines TRBV15 with TRBJ2-1, with 8 bases aligning to TRBD1. Per germline, CDR1 LNHNV and CDR2 YYDKDF (reference sequence). This CDR3 region has 16 residues. V trimming: 1 base; J trimming: 7 bases; junction bases outside the gene matches: 9. This chain's CDR3 is CATSRGKGRGQNEQFF. CDR3 DNA sequence: TGTGCCACCAGCAGAGGAAAAGGCAGGGGGCAGAATGAGCAGTTCTTC.

The sample holds a few counts of this clone. The chain employs TRBV6-1 and TRBJ1-4; no reliable D call. V lost 3 bases and J 2 bases, leaving 10 bases between the germline ends. CDR1 is MNHNS and CDR2 is SASEGT in the germline V gene. This CDR3 has 15 amino acids. CDR3 region: CASSDYGGTNEKLFF. CDR3 DNA: TGTGCCAGCAGTGATTATGGAGGGACTAATGAAAAACTGTTTTTT.

The genes are TRBV7-2 and TRBJ2-7; D might be TRBD1 (5 bases). Per the germline V gene, CDR1 is SGHTA and CDR2 is FQGNSA. The CDR3 is made up of 16 amino acids. The V gene lost 1 base and the J gene lost 5 bases, with 18 bases spanning the gap. CDR3 in amino acids: CASSLVGPGLRDEQYF. Here the CDR3 DNA reads TGTGCCAGCAGCTTAGTGGGGCCAGGGCTTAGAGACGAGCAGTACTTC.

The chain has TRBV5-1 and TRBJ2-1; perhaps TRBD1 as D (6 bases). Germline V gene lookup returns CDR1 SGHRS and CDR2 YFSETQ. This CDR3 is built from 14 residues. Trimming removed 0 bases at V and 5 bases at J, with 9 bases between. The CDR3 loop is CASSLGAGDNEQFF. CDR3 nucleotides: TGCGCCAGCAGCTTGGGGGCAGGGGACAATGAGCAGTTCTTC.

The rearrangement links TRBV5-1 to TRBJ2-7, with TRBD1 matching 8 bases. V was clipped by 4 bases and J by 5 bases; unmatched bases: 5. CDR1 and CDR2 (germline): SGHRS, YFSETQ. The CDR3 totals 13 residues. Here the CDR3 reads CASSPTGVHEQYF. The DNA for the CDR3 is TGCGCCAGCAGCCCGACAGGGGTTCACGAGCAGTACTTC.

The CDR3 sequence is CSADSGQGEYGYTF. In DNA form, the CDR3 reads TGCAGCGCCGACTCTGGACAGGGGGAATATGGCTACACCTTC. This chain connects TRBV29-1 to TRBJ1-2; 10 nucleotides match TRBD1. The germline gives CDR1 SQVTM, CDR2 ANQGSEA. With 7 bases clipped from V and 5 bases from J, the junction kept 10 bases outside the gene matches. The length of the CDR3 is 14 residues.

The gene calls are TRBV2 and TRBJ2-6; the match to TRBD1 covers 9 bases. J gave up 0 bases and V 5 bases, and 5 bases lay outside the gene matches. Germline lookup yields CDR1 SNHLY and CDR2 FYNNEI. The CDR3 contains 17 residues. CDR3 loop: CASSYGTGLSGANVLTF. The CDR3, as DNA: TGTGCCAGCAGTTACGGGACAGGGCTCTCTGGGGCCAACGTCCTGACTTTC.

The sample holds one count of this clone. V is TRBV19 and J is TRBJ1-3, with D uncertain. Germline CDR1 is LNHDA and CDR2 is SQIVND (reference sequence). V lost 7 bases and J 5 bases, leaving 6 bases between the germline ends. This CDR3 is built from 11 residues. This CDR3 is CASIRRNTIYF. The CDR3 region has the DNA TGTGCCAGTATCCGAAGAAACACCATATATTTT.

Remarks on this clone: The same CDR3 also results from other DNA sequences found in this sample. The V and J genes are TRBV27 and TRBJ2-3, with TRBD2 matching 16 bases. CDR1 is MNHEY and CDR2 is SMNVEV in the germline V gene (reference sequence). V was pared by 5 bases and J by 4 bases, with 3 bases of the junction left unmatched. CDR3 size: 16 residues. In DNA, the CDR3 is TGTGCCAGCAGTCCAGGGACTAGCGGGGGGGCAGATACGCAGTATTTT. Translated: CASSPGTSGGADTQYF.

This sequence joins TRBV11-3 and TRBJ2-3, with 8 bases matching TRBD2. CDR1 is SGHNT and CDR2 is YENEEA in the germline V gene. The CDR3 extends over 17 amino acids. The V gene end was trimmed by 1 base and the J gene end by 3 bases; junction bases not matched to a gene: 9. This CDR3 is CASSLGSGVLSTDTQYF. CDR3 DNA: TGTGCCAGCAGCTTAGGTAGCGGGGTACTGTCTACAGATACGCAGTATTTT.

This CDR3 reads CASEGLQPQHF. Here the CDR3 DNA reads TGTGCTAGTGAGGGACTCCAGCCCCAGCATTTT. The chain carries TRBV12-5 and TRBJ1-5; tentative D call: TRBD1 (5 bases). Germline V gene data show CDR1 as LGHNT and CDR2 as FRNRAP. CDR3 size: 11 residues. V was trimmed by 7 bases and J by 7 bases, leaving 8 bases between them.

This clone was observed a handful of times. As DNA, the CDR3 is TGTGCCAGCAGCTTGGAGGGGTATTACACCATATATTTT. Protein: CASSLEGYYTIYF. V gene TRBV7-9 combines with J gene TRBJ1-3, with a weak D call TRBD1 (5 bases). The CDR3 loop spans 13 amino acids. V was pared by 3 bases and J by 8 bases, with 11 bases between. The germline gives CDR1 SEHNR, CDR2 FQNEAQ (reference sequence).

The rearrangement joins TRBV5-4 to TRBJ2-7; TRBD2 aligns across 8 bases. Germline V gene sequence: CDR1 SGHNT, CDR2 YYREEE (reference sequence). V lost 0 bases to trimming and J lost 0 bases; unmatched junction nucleotides: 8. This CDR3 region has 17 residues. CDR3 DNA sequence: TGTGCCAGCAGCTTGGGCGCTGGACTAGCTACCTCCTACGAGCAGTACTTC. Translation gives CASSLGAGLATSYEQYF.

This clone was observed many times. The chain employs TRBV7-2 and TRBJ1-6, with a weak D call TRBD1 (6 bases). Trimming cost V 5 bases and J 7 bases, with 15 bases left between them. There are 15 residues in the CDR3. Germline CDR1 reads SGHTA; CDR2 reads FQGNSA. CDR3 region: CASSLEDRRNSPLHF. In DNA, the CDR3 is TGTGCCAGCAGCCTCGAAGACAGGAGGAATTCACCCCTCCACTTT.

This clone has only a few counts. V is TRBV5-4 and J is TRBJ2-3; 8 nucleotides match TRBD1. CDR1 and CDR2 from the germline V gene are SGHNT and YYREEE (reference sequence). There are 16 residues in the CDR3. V shed 4 bases and J 5 bases; nucleotides not matched to a gene: 12. This CDR3 is CASSEYPGQEGDTQYF. Here the CDR3 DNA reads TGTGCCAGCAGCGAATATCCGGGACAGGAGGGAGATACGCAGTATTTT.